The 8 T cell receptor beta chains below all came from one sample that was sequenced in a study of vaccination effects on CD4 cells after COVID-19. With the ViraFEST assay, the study expanded antigen-specific CD4+ T cells using viral peptide pools, then sequenced them. Between days 9 and 11 of culture, CD4+ T cells were separated out. The study found no prior SARS-CoV-2 infection in the vaccine recipients, who tested negative for nucleocapsid antibodies. Data came from immunoSEQ multiplex PCR; TCRdb stores just in-frame clones and leaves some out. The sample carries about 41,000 clones, under 85% recorded once. These receptors have no identified antigens. The specimen was CD4+ T cells from PBMCs cultured with HCoV-NL63 spike peptides, collected before COVID-19 vaccination. The receptors derive from a human donor who received a COVID-19 vaccine.

V gene TRBV3-1 (or the pseudogene TRBV3-2) combines with J gene TRBJ2-3; weak D call: TRBD2 (6 bases). The CDR3 has 15 amino acids. Germline values: CDR1 LGHDT, CDR2 YNNKEL (reference sequence). V was shortened by 6 bases and J by 2 bases, with 15 bases between the two germline ends. The chain's CDR3 is CASRTSGEVTDTQYF. The CDR3 DNA follows: TGTGCCAGCAGGACCTCGGGGGAGGTCACAGATACGCAGTATTTT.

The chain is built from TRBV10-3 and TRBJ2-5; a possible D gene is TRBD2 (6 bases). Germline V CDR1 and CDR2: ENHRY, SYGVKD. V was pared by 2 bases and J by 1 base, with 8 bases between. The CDR3 sequence is 14 residues long. CDR3 sequence (DNA): TGTGCCATCAGTGAGGACGGGGGCCAAGAGACCCAGTACTTC. Translating gives CAISEDGGQETQYF.

This clone has only one observation. The chain links TRBV9 to TRBJ1-1; D gene unclear. V was cut by 0 bases and J by 1 base, with 4 bases left in between. Germline loops: CDR1 SGDLS, CDR2 YYNGEE. There are 13 residues in the CDR3. CDR3: CASSVVQNTEAFF. The CDR3, as DNA: TGTGCCAGCAGCGTAGTCCAGAACACTGAAGCTTTCTTT. Full variable domain (rest looked up from reference TRBV9 and TRBJ1-1): DSGVTQTPKHLITATGQRVTLRCSPRSGDLSVYWYQQSLDQGLQFLIQYYNGEERAKGNILERFSAQQFPDLHSELNLSSLELGDSALYFCASSVVQNTEAFFGQGTRLTVV.

The chain carries TRBV4-3 and TRBJ1-5, with D perhaps TRBD1 (6 bases). Germline CDR1 is LGHNA and CDR2 is YSLEER. This CDR3 comprises 14 residues. Trimming pared 0 bases from V and 7 bases from J, leaving 10 bases between. CDR3 region: CASSQDRGNQPQHF. DNA of the CDR3: TGCGCCAGCAGCCAAGACAGGGGAAACCAGCCCCAGCATTTT.

This clone showed up just a few times. The chain is built from TRBV2 and TRBJ1-6, with D unresolved. Trimming took off 7 bases at V and 6 bases at J, with 7 bases between the two ends. This CDR3 is 12 amino acids long. Germline CDR1 and CDR2: SNHLY and FYNNEI. The CDR3 sequence is CASKRGNSPLHF. The CDR3 nucleotides read TGTGCCAGCAAACGGGGTAATTCACCCCTCCACTTT.

This clone was counted only a few times. The chain employs TRBV2 and TRBJ1-6; TRBD1 might be the D (6 bases). Germline V lookup: CDR1 SNHLY, CDR2 FYNNEI. The CDR3 extends over 15 amino acids. Trimming pared 7 bases from V and 14 bases from J, leaving 24 bases between. In DNA form, the CDR3 reads TGTGCCAGCACCAGAACCGCAGGGGCCTACGCGACCCTCCACTTT. Protein: CASTRTAGAYATLHF. Full variable domain (missing parts from reference TRBV2 and TRBJ1-6): EPEVTQTPSHQVTQMGQEVILRCVPISNHLYFYWYRQILGQKVEFLVSFYNNEISEKSEIFDDQFSVERPDGSNFTLKIRSTKLEDSAMYFCASTRTAGAYATLHFGNGTRLTVT.

The V and J genes are TRBV20-1 and TRBJ1-2; 8 nucleotides align to TRBD1. This CDR3 has 14 amino acids. Germline CDR1 reads DFQATT; CDR2 reads SNEGSKA (reference sequence). V shed 3 bases, J shed 2 bases, and the junction held 5 bases outside the gene matches. The CDR3 is CSASSRGRNYGYTF. Here the CDR3 DNA reads TGCAGTGCTAGTTCCAGGGGGCGGAACTATGGCTACACCTTC.

The V call is TRBV6-4, the J call TRBJ2-1; D remains unclear. V was shortened by 6 bases and J by 0 bases, with 12 bases between the two germline ends. The germline gives CDR1 MRHNA, CDR2 SNTAGT. There are 15 residues in the CDR3. In DNA, the CDR3 is TGTGCCAGCAGACCTCAGCCGAGCTCCTACAATGAGCAGTTCTTC. It translates to CASRPQPSSYNEQFF.